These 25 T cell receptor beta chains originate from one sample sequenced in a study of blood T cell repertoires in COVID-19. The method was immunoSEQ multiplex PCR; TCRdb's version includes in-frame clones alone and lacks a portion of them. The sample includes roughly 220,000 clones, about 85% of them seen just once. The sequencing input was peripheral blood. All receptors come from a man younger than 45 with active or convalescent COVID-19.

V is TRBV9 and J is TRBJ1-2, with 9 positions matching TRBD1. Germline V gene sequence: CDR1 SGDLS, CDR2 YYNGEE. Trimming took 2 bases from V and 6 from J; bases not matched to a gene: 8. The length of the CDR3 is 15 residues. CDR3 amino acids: CASSVRQGVEDGYTF. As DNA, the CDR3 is TGTGCCAGCAGCGTCCGACAGGGGGTAGAAGATGGCTACACCTTC.

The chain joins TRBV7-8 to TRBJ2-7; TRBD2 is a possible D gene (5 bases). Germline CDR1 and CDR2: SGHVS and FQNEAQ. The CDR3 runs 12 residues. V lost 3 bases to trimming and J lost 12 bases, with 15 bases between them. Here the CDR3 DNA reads TGTGCCAGCAGCTTCGCCCCCGGGGTAGGGTACTTC. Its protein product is CASSFAPGVGYF.

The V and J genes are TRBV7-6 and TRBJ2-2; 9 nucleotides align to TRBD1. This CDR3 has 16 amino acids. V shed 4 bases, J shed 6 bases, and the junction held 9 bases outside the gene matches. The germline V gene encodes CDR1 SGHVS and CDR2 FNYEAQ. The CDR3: CASSSPGQGRAGELFF. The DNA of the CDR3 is TGTGCCAGCAGCTCCCCTGGACAGGGGAGGGCCGGGGAGCTGTTTTTT.

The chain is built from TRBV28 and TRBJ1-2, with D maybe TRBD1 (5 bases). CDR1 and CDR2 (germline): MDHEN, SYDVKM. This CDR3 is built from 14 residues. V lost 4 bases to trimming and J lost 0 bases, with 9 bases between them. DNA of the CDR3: TGTGCCAGCAGTTCGGGACTATCTAACTATGGCTACACCTTC. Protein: CASSSGLSNYGYTF.

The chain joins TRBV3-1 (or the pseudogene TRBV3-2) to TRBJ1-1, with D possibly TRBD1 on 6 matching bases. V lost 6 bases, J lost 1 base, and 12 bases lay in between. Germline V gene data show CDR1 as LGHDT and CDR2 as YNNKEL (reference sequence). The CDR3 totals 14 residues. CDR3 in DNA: TGTGCCAGCAGACCGACAGGTCCGAACACTGAAGCTTTCTTT. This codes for CASRPTGPNTEAFF.

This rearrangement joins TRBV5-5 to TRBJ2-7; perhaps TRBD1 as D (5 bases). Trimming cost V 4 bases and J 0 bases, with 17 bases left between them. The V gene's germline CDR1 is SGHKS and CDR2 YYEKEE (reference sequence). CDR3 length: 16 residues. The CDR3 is CASSLFRTLTSYEQYF. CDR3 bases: TGTGCCAGCAGCCTCTTTAGGACACTAACCTCCTACGAGCAGTACTTC.

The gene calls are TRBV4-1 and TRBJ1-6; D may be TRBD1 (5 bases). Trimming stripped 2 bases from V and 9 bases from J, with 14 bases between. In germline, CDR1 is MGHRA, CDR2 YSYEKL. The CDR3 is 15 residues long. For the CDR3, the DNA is TGCGCCAGCAGCCAAATTGCGACAGCAGGTTCACCCCTCCACTTT. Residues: CASSQIATAGSPLHF.

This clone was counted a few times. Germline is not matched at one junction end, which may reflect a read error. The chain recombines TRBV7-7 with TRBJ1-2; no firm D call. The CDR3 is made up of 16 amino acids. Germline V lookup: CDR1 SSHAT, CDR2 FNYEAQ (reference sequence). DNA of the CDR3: TGTGCTAGCAGCTCACCACTACGACGGATCTTCGATGGCTACACCTTC. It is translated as CASSSPLRRIFDGYTF.

The CDR3 here is CASTMTGILHEQYF. The CDR3 DNA reads TGTGCCAGCACCATGACAGGGATTCTCCACGAGCAGTACTTC. V gene TRBV6-4 combines with J gene TRBJ2-7; 7 bases are shared with TRBD1. V shed 7 bases and J 5 bases; nucleotides not matched to a gene: 11. The CDR3 runs 14 residues. Germline CDR1 MRHNA, CDR2 SNTAGT.

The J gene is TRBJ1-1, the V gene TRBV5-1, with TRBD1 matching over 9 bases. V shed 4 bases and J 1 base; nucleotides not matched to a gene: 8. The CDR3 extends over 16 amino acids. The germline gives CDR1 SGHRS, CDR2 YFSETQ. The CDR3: CASSRDRVGTNTEAFF. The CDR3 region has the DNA TGCGCCAGCAGCCGGGACAGGGTAGGGACGAACACTGAAGCTTTCTTT.

CDR3 protein: CASESKTGGEAFF. The CDR3 DNA follows: TGTGCCAGCGAGTCAAAAACCGGGGGTGAAGCTTTCTTT. The chain has TRBV5-4 and TRBJ1-1; a weak D match, TRBD1 (5 bases). The germline gives CDR1 SGHNT, CDR2 YYREEE (reference sequence). The CDR3 consists of 13 residues. Deletions cut 7 bases from V and 7 bases from J, with 17 bases between. Variable domain in full (rest from reference TRBV5-4 and TRBJ1-1): ETGVTQSPTHLIKTRGQQVTLRCSSQSGHNTVSWYQQALGQGPQFIFQYYREEENGRGNFPPRFSGLQFPNYSSELNVNALELDDSALYLCASESKTGGEAFFGQGTRLTVV.

CDR3 sequence reads: CASRAGTGGNYGYTF. The CDR3 DNA reads TGTGCCAGCAGAGCCGGGACAGGGGGGAACTATGGCTACACCTTC. The chain has TRBV7-2 and TRBJ1-2, with TRBD1 identical over 11 bases. Unmatched junction bases numbered 5, after V lost 6 bases and J lost 2 bases. The CDR3 has 15 residues. CDR1 and CDR2 from the germline V gene are SGHTA and FQGNSA.

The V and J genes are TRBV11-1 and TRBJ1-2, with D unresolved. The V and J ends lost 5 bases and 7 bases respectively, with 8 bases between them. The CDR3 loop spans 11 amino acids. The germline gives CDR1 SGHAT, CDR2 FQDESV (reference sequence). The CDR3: CASSAGGGYTF. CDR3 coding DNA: TGTGCCAGCAGCGCTGGAGGTGGCTACACCTTC.

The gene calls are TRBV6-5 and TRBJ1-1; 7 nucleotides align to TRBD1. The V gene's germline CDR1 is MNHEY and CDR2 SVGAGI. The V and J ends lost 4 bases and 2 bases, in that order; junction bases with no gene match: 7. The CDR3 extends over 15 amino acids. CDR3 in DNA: TGTGCCAGCAGTTTAAGAGACAGGGTTAACACTGAAGCTTTCTTT. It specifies CASSLRDRVNTEAFF.

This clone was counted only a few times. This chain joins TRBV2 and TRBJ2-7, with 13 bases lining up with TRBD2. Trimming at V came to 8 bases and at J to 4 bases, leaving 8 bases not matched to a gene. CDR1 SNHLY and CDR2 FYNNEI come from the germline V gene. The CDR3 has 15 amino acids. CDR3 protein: CASRRLAGGIYEQYF. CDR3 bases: TGTGCCAGCCGAAGACTAGCGGGGGGTATTTACGAGCAGTACTTC.

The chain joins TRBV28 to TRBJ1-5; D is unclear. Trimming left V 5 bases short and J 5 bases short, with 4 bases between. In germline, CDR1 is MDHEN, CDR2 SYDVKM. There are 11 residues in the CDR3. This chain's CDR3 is CASSRDQPQHF. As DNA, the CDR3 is TGTGCCAGCAGTCGGGATCAGCCCCAGCATTTT.

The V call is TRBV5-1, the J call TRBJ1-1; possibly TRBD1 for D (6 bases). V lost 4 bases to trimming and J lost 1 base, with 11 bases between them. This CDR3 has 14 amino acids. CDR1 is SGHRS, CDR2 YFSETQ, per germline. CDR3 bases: TGCGCCAGCAGCAGGGACACTGGGAACACTGAAGCTTTCTTT. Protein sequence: CASSRDTGNTEAFF.

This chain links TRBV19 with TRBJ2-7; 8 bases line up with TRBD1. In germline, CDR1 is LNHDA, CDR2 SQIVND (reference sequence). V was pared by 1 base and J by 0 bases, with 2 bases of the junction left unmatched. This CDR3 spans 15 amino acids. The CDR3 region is CASSIGTGPSYEQYF. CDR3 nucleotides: TGTGCCAGTAGTATAGGGACAGGGCCCTCCTACGAGCAGTACTTC.

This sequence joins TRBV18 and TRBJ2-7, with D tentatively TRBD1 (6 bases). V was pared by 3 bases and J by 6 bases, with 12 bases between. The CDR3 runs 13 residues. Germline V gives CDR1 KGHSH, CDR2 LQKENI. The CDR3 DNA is TGTGCCAGCTCACCGCGGACAGACCCCGAGCAGTACTTC. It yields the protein CASSPRTDPEQYF.

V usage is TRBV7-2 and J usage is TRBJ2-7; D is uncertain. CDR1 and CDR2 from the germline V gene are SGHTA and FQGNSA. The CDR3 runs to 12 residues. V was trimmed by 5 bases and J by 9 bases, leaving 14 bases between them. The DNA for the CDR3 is TGTGCCAGCAGCCCTAACGGTTATGGGCAGTACTTC. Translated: CASSPNGYGQYF.

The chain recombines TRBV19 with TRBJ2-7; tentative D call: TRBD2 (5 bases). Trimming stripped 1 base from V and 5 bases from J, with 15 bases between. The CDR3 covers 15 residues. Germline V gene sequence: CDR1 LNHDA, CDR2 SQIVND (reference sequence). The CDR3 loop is CASSIGRRKSHEQYF. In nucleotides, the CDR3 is TGTGCCAGTAGTATAGGCAGGAGGAAGTCTCACGAGCAGTACTTC.

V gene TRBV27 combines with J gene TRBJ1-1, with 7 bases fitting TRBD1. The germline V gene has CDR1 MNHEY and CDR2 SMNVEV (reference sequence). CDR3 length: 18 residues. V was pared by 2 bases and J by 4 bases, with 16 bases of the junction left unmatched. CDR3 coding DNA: TGTGCCAGCAGTTTAAATATAGGGGGCGCATTGAGTGGCACTGAAGCTTTCTTT. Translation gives CASSLNIGGALSGTEAFF.

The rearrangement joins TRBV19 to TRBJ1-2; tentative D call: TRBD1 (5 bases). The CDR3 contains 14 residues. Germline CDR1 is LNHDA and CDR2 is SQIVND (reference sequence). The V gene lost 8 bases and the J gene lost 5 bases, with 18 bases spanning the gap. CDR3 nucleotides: TGTGCCAGTGCACTTGGGGCAGGGCCTTATGGCTACACCTTC. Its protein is CASALGAGPYGYTF.

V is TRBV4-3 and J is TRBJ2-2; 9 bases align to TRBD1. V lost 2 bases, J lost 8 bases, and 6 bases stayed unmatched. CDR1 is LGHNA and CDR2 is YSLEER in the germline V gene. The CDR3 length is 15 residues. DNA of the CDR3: TGCGCCAGCAGCCAACCGGGACAGGGCAAAGGGGAGCTGTTTTTT. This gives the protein CASSQPGQGKGELFF.

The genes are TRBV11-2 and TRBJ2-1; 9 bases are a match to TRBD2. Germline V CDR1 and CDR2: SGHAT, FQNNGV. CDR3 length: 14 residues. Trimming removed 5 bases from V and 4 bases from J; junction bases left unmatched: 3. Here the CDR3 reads CASSVSGSYNEQFF. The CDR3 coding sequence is TGTGCCAGCAGCGTTAGCGGGAGTTACAATGAGCAGTTCTTC.